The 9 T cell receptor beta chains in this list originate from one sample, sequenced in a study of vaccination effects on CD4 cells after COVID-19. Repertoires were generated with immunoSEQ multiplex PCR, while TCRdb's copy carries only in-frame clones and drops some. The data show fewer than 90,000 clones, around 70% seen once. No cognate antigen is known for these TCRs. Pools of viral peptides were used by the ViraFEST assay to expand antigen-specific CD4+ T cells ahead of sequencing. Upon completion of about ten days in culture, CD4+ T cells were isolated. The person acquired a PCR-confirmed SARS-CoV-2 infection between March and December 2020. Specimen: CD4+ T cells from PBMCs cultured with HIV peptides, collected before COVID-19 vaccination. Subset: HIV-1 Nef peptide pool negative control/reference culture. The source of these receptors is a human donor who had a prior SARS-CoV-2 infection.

The CDR3 here is CASSLGAQHEDTEAFF. CDR3 sequence (DNA): TGCGCCAGCAGCTTAGGTGCACAGCACGAGGACACTGAAGCTTTCTTT. V is TRBV5-1 and J is TRBJ1-1; D ambiguous. From germline, CDR1 is SGHRS and CDR2 YFSETQ. The V and J ends lost 2 bases and 3 bases respectively, with 17 bases between them. The CDR3 length is 16 residues. The whole variable domain, remainder taken from reference TRBV5-1 and TRBJ1-1, is KAGVTQTPRYLIKTRGQQVTLSCSPISGHRSVSWYQQTPGQGLQFLFEYFSETQRNKGNFPGRFSGRQFSNSRSEMNVSTLELGDSALYLCASSLGAQHEDTEAFFGQGTRLTVV.

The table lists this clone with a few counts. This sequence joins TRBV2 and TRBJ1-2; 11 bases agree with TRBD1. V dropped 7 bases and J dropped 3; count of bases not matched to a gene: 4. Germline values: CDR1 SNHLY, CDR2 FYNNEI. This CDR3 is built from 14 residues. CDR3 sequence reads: CASTEDRGHYGYTF. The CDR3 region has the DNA TGTGCCAGCACTGAGGACAGGGGGCACTATGGCTACACCTTC.

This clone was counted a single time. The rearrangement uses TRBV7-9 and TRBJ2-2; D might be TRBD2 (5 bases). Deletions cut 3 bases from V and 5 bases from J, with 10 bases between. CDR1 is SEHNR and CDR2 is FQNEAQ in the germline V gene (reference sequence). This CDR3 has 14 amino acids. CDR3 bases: TGTGCCAGCAGCTTTGGCTGGGAGACCGGGGAGCTGTTTTTT. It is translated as CASSFGWETGELFF. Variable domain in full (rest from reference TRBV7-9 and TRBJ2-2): DTGVSQNPRHKITKRGQNVTFRCDPISEHNRLYWYRQTLGQGPEFLTYFQNEAQLEKSRLLSDRFSAERPKGSFSTLEIQRTEQGDSAMYLCASSFGWETGELFFGEGSRLTVL.

Here the CDR3 reads CASSSREGEAFF. In DNA, the CDR3 is TGTGCCAGTAGTTCGAGAGAGGGTGAAGCTTTCTTT. The chain couples TRBV19 to TRBJ1-1; D is ambiguous. CDR3 length equals 12 residues. Deletions cut 5 bases from V and 7 bases from J, with 11 bases between. Germline V gene lookup returns CDR1 LNHDA and CDR2 SQIVND (reference sequence).

The CDR3 DNA is TGTGCCAGTAGTCCTCGGCGGACAGGGACTTACTCTGGAAACACCATATATTTT. It codes for CASSPRRTGTYSGNTIYF. This sequence joins TRBV19 and TRBJ1-3; 8 nucleotides line up with TRBD1. The CDR3 runs 18 residues. V gave up 5 bases and J gave up 0 bases; unmatched junction bases: 12. Germline V gene sequence: CDR1 LNHDA, CDR2 SQIVND (reference sequence).

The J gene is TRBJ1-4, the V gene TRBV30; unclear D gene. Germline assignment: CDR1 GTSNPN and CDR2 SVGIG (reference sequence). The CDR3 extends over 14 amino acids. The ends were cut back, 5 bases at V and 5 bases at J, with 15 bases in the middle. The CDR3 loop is CAWGEKGSNEKLFF. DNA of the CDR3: TGTGCCTGGGGGGAGAAGGGTTCCAATGAAAAACTGTTTTTT.

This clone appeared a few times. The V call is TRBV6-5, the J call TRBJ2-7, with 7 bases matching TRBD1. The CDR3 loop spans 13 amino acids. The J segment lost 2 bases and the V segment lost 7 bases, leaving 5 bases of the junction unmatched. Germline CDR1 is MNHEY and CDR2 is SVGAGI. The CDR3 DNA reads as TGTGCCAGCACAGGGACAGCCGCCTACGAGCAGTACTTC. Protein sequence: CASTGTAAYEQYF.

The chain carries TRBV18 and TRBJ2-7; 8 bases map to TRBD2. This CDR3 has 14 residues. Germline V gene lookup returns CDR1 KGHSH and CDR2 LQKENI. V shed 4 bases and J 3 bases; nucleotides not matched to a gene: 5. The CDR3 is CASSLQRGFYEQYF. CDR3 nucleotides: TGTGCCAGCTCACTTCAGCGGGGGTTCTACGAGCAGTACTTC.

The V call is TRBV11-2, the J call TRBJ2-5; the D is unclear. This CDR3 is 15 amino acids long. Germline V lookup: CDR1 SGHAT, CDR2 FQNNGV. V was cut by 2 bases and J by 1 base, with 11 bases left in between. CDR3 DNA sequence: TGTGCCAGCAGCTTACTGTGGCAAGTCCAAGAGACCCAGTACTTC. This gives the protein CASSLLWQVQETQYF.